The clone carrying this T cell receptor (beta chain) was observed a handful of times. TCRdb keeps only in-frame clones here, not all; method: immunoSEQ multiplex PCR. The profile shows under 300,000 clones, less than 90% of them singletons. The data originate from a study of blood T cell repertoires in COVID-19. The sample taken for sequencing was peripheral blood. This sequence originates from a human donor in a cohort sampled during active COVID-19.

The CDR3 loop reads CASSPPRGSSYNEQFF. The CDR3 DNA sequence: TGTGCCAGCTCACCACCGCGGGGAAGCTCCTACAATGAGCAGTTCTTC. V is TRBV18 and J is TRBJ2-1; perhaps TRBD2 as D (6 bases). The germline V gene has CDR1 KGHSH and CDR2 LQKENI. Trimming pared 0 bases from V and 0 bases from J, leaving 9 bases between. This CDR3 comprises 16 residues. Looking up the rest from reference TRBV18 and TRBJ2-1 gives the full variable domain: NAGVMQNPRHLVRRRGQEARLRCSPMKGHSHVYWYRQLPEEGLKFMVYLQKENIIDESGMPKERFSAEFPKEGPSILRIQQVVRGDSAAYFCASSPPRGSSYNEQFFGPGTRLTVL.